This T cell receptor (beta chain) was identified during a study of T cells in Graves' hyperthyroidism and ophthalmopathy. V lost 6 bases to trimming and J lost 3 bases, with 17 bases between them. CDR3 length equals 15 residues. Germline assignment: CDR1 MNHNS and CDR2 SASEGT. This clonotype appeared a few times. The source material, RNA transcripts, was used to amplify TCR beta CDR3 regions. An initial round of RT-PCR targeting the TCR CDR3 relied on the HTBI primer set. TCRdb re-derived calls from the multiplex PCR reads in MiXCR, one entry per CDR3 protein. The data hold approximately 480,000 distinct CDR3 sequences, with less than 25% observed a single time.

This chain connects TRBV6-1 to TRBJ1-1, with unresolved D. The material sequenced was blood. This TCR was sampled from a man in his late teens or twenties with Graves' hyperthyroidism. CDR3 loop: CASSVIGVMDTEAFF. The DNA for the CDR3 is TGTGCCAGCAGCGTCATTGGGGTTATGGACACTGAAGCTTTCTTT.